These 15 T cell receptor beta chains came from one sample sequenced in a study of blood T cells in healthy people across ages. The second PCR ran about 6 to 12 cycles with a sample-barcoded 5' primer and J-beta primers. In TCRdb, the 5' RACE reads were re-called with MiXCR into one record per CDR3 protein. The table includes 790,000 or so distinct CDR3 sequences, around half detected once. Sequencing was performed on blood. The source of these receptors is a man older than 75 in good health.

This CDR3 is CASTGTGSTDTQYF. CDR3 DNA: TGTGCCAGCACCGGGACAGGGAGCACAGATACGCAGTATTTT. The V gene is TRBV12-3 or TRBV12-4, the J gene TRBJ2-3; 9 bases map to TRBD1. Trimming removed 7 bases from V and 0 bases from J; junction bases left unmatched: 2. The length of the CDR3 is 14 residues.

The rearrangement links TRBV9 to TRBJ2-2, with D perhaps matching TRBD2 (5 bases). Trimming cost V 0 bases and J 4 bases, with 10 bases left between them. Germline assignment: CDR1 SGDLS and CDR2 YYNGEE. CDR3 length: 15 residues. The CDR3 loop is CASSVEADSTGELFF. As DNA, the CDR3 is TGTGCCAGCAGCGTAGAGGCGGACTCCACCGGGGAGCTGTTTTTT.

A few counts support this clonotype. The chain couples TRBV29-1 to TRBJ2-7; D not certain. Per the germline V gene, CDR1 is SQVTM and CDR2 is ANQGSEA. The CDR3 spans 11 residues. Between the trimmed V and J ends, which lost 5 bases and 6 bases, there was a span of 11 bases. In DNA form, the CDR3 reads TGCAGCGTTTTCGAGACAAGCGAGCAGTACTTC. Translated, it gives CSVFETSEQYF.

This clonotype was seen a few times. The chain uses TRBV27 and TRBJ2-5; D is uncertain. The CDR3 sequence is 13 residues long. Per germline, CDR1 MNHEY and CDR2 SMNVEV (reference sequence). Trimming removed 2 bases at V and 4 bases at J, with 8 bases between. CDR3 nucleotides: TGTGCCAGCAGTTTAGGTTGGTCAGAGACCCAGTACTTC. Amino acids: CASSLGWSETQYF.

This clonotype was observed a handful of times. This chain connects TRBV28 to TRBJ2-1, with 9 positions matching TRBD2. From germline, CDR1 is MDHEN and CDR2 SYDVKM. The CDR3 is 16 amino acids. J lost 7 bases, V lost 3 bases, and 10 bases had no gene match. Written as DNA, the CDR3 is TGTGCCAGCAGTTTCGGAGCGGGAGGCGGGCGGAATGAGCAGTTCTTC. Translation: CASSFGAGGGRNEQFF.

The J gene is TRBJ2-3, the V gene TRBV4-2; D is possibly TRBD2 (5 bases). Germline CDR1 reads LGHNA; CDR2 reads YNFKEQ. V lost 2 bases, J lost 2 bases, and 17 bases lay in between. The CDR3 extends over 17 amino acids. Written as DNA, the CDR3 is TGTGCCAGCAGCCAACCCTTCCGGGAAGACCACACAGATACGCAGTATTTT. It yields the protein CASSQPFREDHTDTQYF.

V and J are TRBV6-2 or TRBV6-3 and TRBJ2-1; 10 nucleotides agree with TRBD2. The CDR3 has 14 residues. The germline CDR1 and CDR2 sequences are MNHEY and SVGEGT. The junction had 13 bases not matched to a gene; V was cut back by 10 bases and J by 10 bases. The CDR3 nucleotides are TGTGCCACTGACTCTAGCGGGAGCCCCCGGGAGCAGTTCTTC. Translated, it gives CATDSSGSPREQFF.

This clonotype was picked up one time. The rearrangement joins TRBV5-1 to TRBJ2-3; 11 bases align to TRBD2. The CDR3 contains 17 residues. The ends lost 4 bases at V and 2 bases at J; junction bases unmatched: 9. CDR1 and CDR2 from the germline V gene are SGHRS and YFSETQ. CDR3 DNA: TGCGCCAGCAGCCCCGGGACTAGCGGATCACTCACAGATACGCAGTATTTT. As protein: CASSPGTSGSLTDTQYF. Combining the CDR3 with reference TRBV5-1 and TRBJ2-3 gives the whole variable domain KAGVTQTPRYLIKTRGQQVTLSCSPISGHRSVSWYQQTPGQGLQFLFEYFSETQRNKGNFPGRFSGRQFSNSRSEMNVSTLELGDSALYLCASSPGTSGSLTDTQYFGPGTRLTVL.

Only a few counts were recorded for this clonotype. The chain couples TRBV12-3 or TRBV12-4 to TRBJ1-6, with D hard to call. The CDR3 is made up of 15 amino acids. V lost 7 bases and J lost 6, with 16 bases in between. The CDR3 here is CASKGDGSINSPLHF. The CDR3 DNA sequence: TGTGCCAGCAAGGGAGACGGATCCATTAATTCACCCCTCCACTTT.

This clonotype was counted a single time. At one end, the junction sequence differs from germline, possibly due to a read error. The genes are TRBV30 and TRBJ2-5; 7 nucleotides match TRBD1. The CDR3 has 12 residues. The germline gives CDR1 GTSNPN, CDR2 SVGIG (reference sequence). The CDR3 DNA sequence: TGTACCTGGCAGGGACAGCTAGAGACCCAGTACTTC. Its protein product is CTWQGQLETQYF. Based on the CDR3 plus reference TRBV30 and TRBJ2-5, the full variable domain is SQTIHQWPATLVQPVGSPLSLECTVEGTSNPNLYWYRQAAGRGLQLLFYSVGIGQISSEVPQNLSASRPQDRQFILSSKKLLLSDSGFYLCTWQGQLETQYFGPGTRLLVL.

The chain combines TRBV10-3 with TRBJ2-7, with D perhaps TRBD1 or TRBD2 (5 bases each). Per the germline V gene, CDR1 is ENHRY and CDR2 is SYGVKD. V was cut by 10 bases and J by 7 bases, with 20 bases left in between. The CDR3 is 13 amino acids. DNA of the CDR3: TGTGCCACGGAGAGGGGAGAGGCGGATGAGCAGTACTTC. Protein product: CATERGEADEQYF.

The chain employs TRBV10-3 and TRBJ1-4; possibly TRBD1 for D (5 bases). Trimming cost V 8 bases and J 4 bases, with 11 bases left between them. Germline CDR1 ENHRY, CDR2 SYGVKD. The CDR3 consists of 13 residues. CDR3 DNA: TGTGCCATCGCCCGGGGGGATAATGAAAAACTGTTTTTT. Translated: CAIARGDNEKLFF.

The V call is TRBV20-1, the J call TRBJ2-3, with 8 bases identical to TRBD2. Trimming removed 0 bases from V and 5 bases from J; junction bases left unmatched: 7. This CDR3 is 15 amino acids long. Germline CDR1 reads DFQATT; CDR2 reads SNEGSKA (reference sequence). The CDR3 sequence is CSARDPSGSRDTQYF. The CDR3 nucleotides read TGCAGTGCTAGAGATCCCAGCGGGAGTCGAGATACGCAGTATTTT.

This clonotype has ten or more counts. The CDR3 nucleotides are TGTGCCAGCAGCCAAGATAGCAGGAACGATGAGCAGTTCTTC. Translated: CASSQDSRNDEQFF. V gene TRBV4-2 combines with J gene TRBJ2-1; no firm D call. Germline V lookup: CDR1 LGHNA, CDR2 YNFKEQ. The CDR3 consists of 14 residues. Trimming stripped 0 bases from V and 8 bases from J, with 11 bases between.

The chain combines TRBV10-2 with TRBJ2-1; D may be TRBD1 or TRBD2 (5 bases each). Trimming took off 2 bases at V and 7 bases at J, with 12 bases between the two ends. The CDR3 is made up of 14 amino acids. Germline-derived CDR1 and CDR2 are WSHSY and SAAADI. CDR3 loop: CASSEGGVLNEQFF. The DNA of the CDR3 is TGCGCCAGCAGTGAGGGGGGAGTACTTAATGAGCAGTTCTTC.